Below, 10 T cell receptor beta chains from the same sample are listed, as sequenced in a study of blood T cell repertoires in COVID-19. Produced via immunoSEQ multiplex PCR; TCRdb's table is partial and in-frame only. The sample records more than 70,000 clones, about 85% being singletons. Sequenced sample: peripheral blood. These receptors were collected from a human donor in a cohort sampled during active COVID-19.

This chain joins TRBV2 and TRBJ1-4; D may be TRBD1 (6 bases). The CDR3 spans 12 residues. V lost 6 bases to trimming and J lost 8 bases, with 10 bases between them. CDR1 SNHLY and CDR2 FYNNEI come from the germline V gene. The CDR3 loop is CASRRGQEKLFF. CDR3 DNA sequence: TGTGCCAGCAGAAGGGGACAAGAAAAACTGTTTTTT.

CDR3 sequence: CADVRPGGYTF. DNA for the CDR3: TGTGCGGATGTCAGGCCTGGAGGCTACACCTTC. The chain carries TRBV21-1 and TRBJ1-2; the table names TRBD1, a call not compared with the DNA. TRBV21-1 corresponds to a pseudogene. The CDR3 extends over 11 amino acids.

This clone was detected only once. This rearrangement joins TRBV7-9 to TRBJ1-6, with D perhaps matching TRBD1 (5 bases). Germline lookup yields CDR1 SEHNR and CDR2 FQNEAQ (reference sequence). The CDR3 consists of 13 residues. The V gene lost 4 bases and the J gene lost 9 bases, with 10 bases spanning the gap. The CDR3 nucleotides read TGTGCCAGCAGCTCGGACATAGGTTCACCCCTCCACTTT. Protein sequence: CASSSDIGSPLHF.

V and J are TRBV29-1 and TRBJ2-5; the D gene is possibly TRBD2 (5 bases). This CDR3 region has 13 residues. CDR1 and CDR2 (germline): SQVTM, ANQGSEA. V lost 5 bases to trimming and J lost 5 bases, with 15 bases between them. The CDR3 nucleotides read TGCAGCGTTCGGGAAGGGCAAGGGGAGACCCAGTACTTC. Amino acid sequence: CSVREGQGETQYF.

The V gene is TRBV24-1, the J gene TRBJ2-1, with 7 positions matching TRBD1. The CDR3 runs 15 residues. The V and J ends lost 4 bases and 8 bases, in that order; junction bases with no gene match: 10. Germline V gives CDR1 KGHDR, CDR2 SFDVKD. The CDR3 spells CATSDPRTGGDEQFF. The CDR3 DNA reads TGTGCCACCAGTGACCCTCGGACAGGAGGCGATGAGCAGTTCTTC.

The V gene is TRBV7-9, the J gene TRBJ2-1; 11 bases fit TRBD2. Germline values: CDR1 SEHNR, CDR2 FQNEAQ (reference sequence). Germline trimming cut 2 bases from V and 2 bases from J; bases unmatched to any gene: 8. CDR3 size: 18 residues. CDR3 DNA: TGTGCCAGCAGCTTACCGGGGACTAGCGGAACCGCCTACAATGAGCAGTTCTTC. Its translation: CASSLPGTSGTAYNEQFF. Looking up the rest from reference TRBV7-9 and TRBJ2-1 gives the full variable domain: DTGVSQNPRHKITKRGQNVTFRCDPISEHNRLYWYRQTLGQGPEFLTYFQNEAQLEKSRLLSDRFSAERPKGSFSTLEIQRTEQGDSAMYLCASSLPGTSGTAYNEQFFGPGTRLTVL.

This chain links TRBV25-1 with TRBJ2-4; D may be TRBD2 (5 bases). CDR3 size: 14 residues. V was trimmed by 8 bases and J by 1 base, leaving 12 bases between them. CDR1 MGHDK and CDR2 SYGVNS come from the germline V gene. CDR3 bases: TGTGCCAGCGCCGAGCCGGGGGCCAAAAACATTCAGTACTTC. As protein: CASAEPGAKNIQYF.

The V gene is TRBV7-8, the J gene TRBJ2-3; 8 bases align to TRBD1. V lost 5 bases to trimming and J lost 0 bases; unmatched junction nucleotides: 7. CDR3 size: 16 residues. The germline gives CDR1 SGHVS, CDR2 FQNEAQ. CDR3 coding DNA: TGTGCCAGCAGCCTACAGGGGGAAACTAGCACAGATACGCAGTATTTT. It yields the protein CASSLQGETSTDTQYF. Supplemented by reference TRBV7-8 and TRBJ2-3, the full variable domain reads GAGVSQSPRYKVAKRGQDVALRCDPISGHVSLFWYQQALGQGPEFLTYFQNEAQLDKSGLPSDRFFAERPEGSVSTLKIQRTQQEDSAVYLCASSLQGETSTDTQYFGPGTRLTVL.

The chain uses TRBV7-2 and TRBJ1-2, with unresolved D. CDR1 is SGHTA, CDR2 FQGNSA, per germline. V lost 5 bases and J 8 bases, leaving 15 bases between the germline ends. The length of the CDR3 is 13 residues. The CDR3 sequence: CASSPVWSIGYTF. The CDR3 nucleotides are TGTGCCAGCAGCCCGGTATGGTCGATAGGCTACACCTTC.

This chain links TRBV30 with TRBJ2-5; 12 bases match TRBD2. J gave up 3 bases and V 0 bases, and 2 bases lay outside the gene matches. This CDR3 is built from 15 residues. CDR1 is GTSNPN, CDR2 SVGIG, per germline (reference sequence). The CDR3 coding sequence is TGTGCCTGGAGTGTAAGACTAGCGGGAGAAGAGACCCAGTACTTC. Protein sequence: CAWSVRLAGEETQYF.